This T cell receptor beta chain is from a study of blood T cells in healthy people across ages. Study as a whole: Capture by template switching was about one barcoded beta molecule per two T cells.

Study-wide findings and caveats: More naive CD4+ cells and higher diversity were found in long-lived than in aged donors.

With respect to this clonotype: Its antigen is undetermined.

Through a sample-barcoded 5' primer and a J-beta primer mix, a second PCR was run for roughly 7 to 11 cycles. Each CDR3 protein is one row after TCRdb ran MiXCR on the 5' RACE reads. The sample has about 830,000 distinct CDR3 sequences, approximately 59% seen once; the top ten hold around a quarter. The CDR3 runs to 15 residues. From germline, CDR1 is KGHSH and CDR2 LQKENI. J lost 1 base, V lost 3 bases, and 5 bases had no gene match. Each donor supplied approximately 10 milliliters of peripheral blood. Material for sequencing was blood. This receptor was identified in a man aged 30 to 45 in good health. The chain couples TRBV18 to TRBJ1-2, with 7 positions matching TRBD1. CDR3 loop: CASSPGDSRNYGYTF. CDR3 nucleotide sequence: TGTGCCAGCTCACCGGGGGACAGCCGTAACTATGGCTACACCTTC.